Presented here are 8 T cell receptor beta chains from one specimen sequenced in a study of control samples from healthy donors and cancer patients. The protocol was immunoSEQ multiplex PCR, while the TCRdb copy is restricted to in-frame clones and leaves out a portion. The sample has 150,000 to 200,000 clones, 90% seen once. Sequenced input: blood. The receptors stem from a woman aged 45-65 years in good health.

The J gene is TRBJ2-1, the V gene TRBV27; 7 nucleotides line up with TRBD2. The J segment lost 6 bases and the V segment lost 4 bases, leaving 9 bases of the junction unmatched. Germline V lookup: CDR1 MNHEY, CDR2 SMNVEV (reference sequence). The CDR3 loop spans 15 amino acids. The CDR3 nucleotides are TGTGCCAGCAGTTGGGAGGGTGTTCCCCGCAATGAGCAGTTCTTC. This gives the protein CASSWEGVPRNEQFF.

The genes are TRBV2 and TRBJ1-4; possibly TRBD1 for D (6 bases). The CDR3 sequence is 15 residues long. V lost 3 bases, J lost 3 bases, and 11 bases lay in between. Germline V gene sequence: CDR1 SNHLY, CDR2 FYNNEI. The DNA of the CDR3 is TGTGCCAGCAGTGAGGGGGGGGGCCCTAATGAAAAACTGTTTTTT. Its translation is CASSEGGGPNEKLFF. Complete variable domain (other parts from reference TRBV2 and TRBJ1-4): EPEVTQTPSHQVTQMGQEVILRCVPISNHLYFYWYRQILGQKVEFLVSFYNNEISEKSEIFDDQFSVERPDGSNFTLKIRSTKLEDSAMYFCASSEGGGPNEKLFFGSGTQLSVL.

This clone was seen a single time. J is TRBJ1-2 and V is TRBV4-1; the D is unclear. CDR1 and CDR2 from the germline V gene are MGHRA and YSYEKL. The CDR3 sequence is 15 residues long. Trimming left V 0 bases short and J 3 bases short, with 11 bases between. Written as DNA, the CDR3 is TGCGCCAGCAGCCAAGATCCCCGGGTGGACTATGGCTACACCTTC. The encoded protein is CASSQDPRVDYGYTF.

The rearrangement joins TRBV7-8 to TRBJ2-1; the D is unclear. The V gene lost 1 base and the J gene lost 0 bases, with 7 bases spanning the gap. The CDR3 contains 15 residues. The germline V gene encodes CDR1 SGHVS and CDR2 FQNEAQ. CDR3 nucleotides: TGTGCCAGCAGCTTAGGCTACTACTCCTACAATGAGCAGTTCTTC. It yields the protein CASSLGYYSYNEQFF.

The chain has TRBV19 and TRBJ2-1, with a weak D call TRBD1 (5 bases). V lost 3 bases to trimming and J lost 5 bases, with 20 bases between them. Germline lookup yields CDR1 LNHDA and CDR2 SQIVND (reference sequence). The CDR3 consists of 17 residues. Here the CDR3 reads CASSISFLRGQNNEQFF. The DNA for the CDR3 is TGTGCCAGTAGTATTAGTTTTTTAAGGGGTCAAAACAATGAGCAGTTCTTC.

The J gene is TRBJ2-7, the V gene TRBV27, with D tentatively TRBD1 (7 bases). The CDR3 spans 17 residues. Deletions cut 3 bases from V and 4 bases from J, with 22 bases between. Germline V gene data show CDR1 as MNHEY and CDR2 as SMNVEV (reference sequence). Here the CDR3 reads CASSFRVRGVGTYEQYF. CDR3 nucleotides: TGTGCCAGCAGTTTCCGAGTCAGGGGGGTTGGTACGTACGAGCAGTACTTC.

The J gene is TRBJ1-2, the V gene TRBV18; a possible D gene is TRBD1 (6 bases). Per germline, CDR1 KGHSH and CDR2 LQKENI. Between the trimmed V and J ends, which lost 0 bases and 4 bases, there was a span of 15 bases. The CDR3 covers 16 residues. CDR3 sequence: CASSPPLGGSGYGYTF. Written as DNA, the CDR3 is TGTGCCAGCTCACCACCGTTAGGGGGGTCGGGCTATGGCTACACCTTC.

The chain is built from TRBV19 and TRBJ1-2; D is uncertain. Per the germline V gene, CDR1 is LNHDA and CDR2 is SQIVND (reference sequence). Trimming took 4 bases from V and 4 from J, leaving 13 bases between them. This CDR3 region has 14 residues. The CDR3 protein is CASSSDSSAYGYTF. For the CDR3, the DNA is TGTGCCAGTAGTAGTGACTCGAGCGCCTATGGCTACACCTTC.